Below, 8 T cell receptor beta chains from the same sample are listed, as sequenced in a study of OX40 agonist ivuxolimab in advanced cancers. Library preparation was by the immunoSEQ multiplex PCR assay. What TCRdb holds here is the immuneACCESS table cut down to in-frame rearrangements. Part of the clones is not present; checked against another copy, under half of the missing clones reflect an unresolved V gene, and the others are unexplained. The sample records more than 75,000 clones, over 75% of which are singletons. The top ten constitute 0.32% of the sample. Material: CD4+ or CD8+ T cells sorted from blood, obtained in a trial of the OX40 agonist ivuxolimab. The source of these receptors is an adult with an advanced solid tumor such as melanoma, head and neck, liver or kidney cancer.

This clone was recorded once. The chain joins TRBV23-1 to TRBJ1-5; no definite D call. TRBV23-1 carries the ORF label, with uncertain function. The ends were cut back, 0 bases at V and 0 bases at J, with 12 bases in the middle. The CDR3 sequence is 17 residues long. The CDR3 DNA sequence: TGCGCCAGCAGTCAATCAACGGATAATTATAGCAATCAGCCCCAGCATTTT. It specifies CASSQSTDNYSNQPQHF.

The chain recombines TRBV2 with TRBJ2-4; 8 nucleotides align to TRBD2. CDR1 SNHLY and CDR2 FYNNEI come from the germline V gene. This CDR3 has 17 amino acids. V trimming: 2 bases; J trimming: 2 bases; junction bases outside the gene matches: 8. CDR3 DNA sequence: TGTGCCAGCAGTGAAAGGACGGCGGGGGGAACCAAAAACATTCAGTACTTC. This codes for CASSERTAGGTKNIQYF.

The J gene is TRBJ1-5, the V gene TRBV2, with D uncertain. V was clipped by 7 bases and J by 5 bases, with 9 bases between them. This CDR3 contains 12 residues. The germline CDR1 and CDR2 sequences are SNHLY and FYNNEI. The CDR3 coding sequence is TGTGCCAGCAAAACGGTAGATCAGCCCCAGCATTTT. It encodes CASKTVDQPQHF.

The V and J genes are TRBV2 and TRBJ1-2; no definite D call. Germline assignment: CDR1 SNHLY and CDR2 FYNNEI. V lost 6 bases to trimming and J lost 0 bases, with 2 bases between them. The CDR3 runs 11 residues. Here the CDR3 DNA reads TGTGCCAGCAGCCCTAACTATGGCTACACCTTC. It codes for CASSPNYGYTF.

The genes are TRBV7-2 and TRBJ2-2, with D perhaps matching TRBD1 or TRBD2 (5 bases each). The CDR3 has 13 residues. Trimming pared 5 bases from V and 6 bases from J, leaving 10 bases between. The germline V gene has CDR1 SGHTA and CDR2 FQGNSA. CDR3 amino acids: CASSPGRAGELFF. For the CDR3, the DNA is TGTGCCAGCAGCCCGGGGCGCGCCGGGGAGCTGTTTTTT.

This rearrangement joins TRBV18 to TRBJ2-1; 7 nucleotides line up with TRBD1. The CDR3 has 14 amino acids. In germline, CDR1 is KGHSH, CDR2 LQKENI. V lost 3 bases to trimming and J lost 4 bases; unmatched junction nucleotides: 3. CDR3 protein: CASSPPGQYNEQFF. The CDR3 DNA follows: TGTGCCAGCTCACCGCCGGGACAGTACAATGAGCAGTTCTTC.

This rearrangement joins TRBV19 to TRBJ2-4; tentatively, D is TRBD1 (6 bases). Between the trimmed V and J ends, which lost 9 bases and 6 bases, there was a span of 18 bases. Germline CDR1 LNHDA, CDR2 SQIVND (reference sequence). This CDR3 has 14 residues. Written as DNA, the CDR3 is TGTGCCAGCGGAACAGGGACGAAACGAAACATTCAGTACTTC. It translates to CASGTGTKRNIQYF.

The rearrangement uses TRBV18 and TRBJ2-7; D may correspond to TRBD1 or TRBD2 (5 bases each). The CDR3 runs to 15 residues. The V end lost 1 base, the J end lost 7 bases, and 17 bases lay between the germline ends. Per germline, CDR1 KGHSH and CDR2 LQKENI. The CDR3: CASSPQRQRGGEQYF. The CDR3 DNA sequence: TGTGCCAGCTCACCACAGCGACAAAGGGGCGGGGAGCAGTACTTC.